The next 4 T cell receptor beta chains were all read from a single sample in a study of blood T cell repertoires in COVID-19. Some clones are missing from TCRdb's copy, which holds only in-frame ones; the method was immunoSEQ multiplex PCR. The table shows about 260,000 clones, with 88% occurring only once. The sequenced material came from PBMCs or T cells enriched from blood (not recorded which). The source of these receptors is a woman aged 45-65 years who had recovered from COVID-19.

This sequence joins TRBV29-1 and TRBJ2-1; 10 bases align to TRBD2. V lost 3 bases and J lost 5; bases outside the gene matches: 10. The germline V gene encodes CDR1 SQVTM and CDR2 ANQGSEA. This CDR3 has 16 amino acids. The CDR3 loop reads CSVEVRASGSHNEQFF. CDR3 bases: TGCAGCGTTGAGGTTAGGGCTAGCGGGAGCCACAATGAGCAGTTCTTC.

This clone was seen just once. This chain uses TRBV30 with TRBJ1-1; D not certain. Trimming left V 5 bases short and J 0 bases short, with 4 bases between. Germline CDR1 and CDR2: GTSNPN and SVGIG (reference sequence). This CDR3 contains 11 residues. Here the CDR3 reads CAWGMNTEAFF. In nucleotides, the CDR3 is TGTGCCTGGGGCATGAACACTGAAGCTTTCTTT. The complete variable domain, with remaining parts taken from reference TRBV30 and TRBJ1-1, reads SQTIHQWPATLVQPVGSPLSLECTVEGTSNPNLYWYRQAAGRGLQLLFYSVGIGQISSEVPQNLSASRPQDRQFILSSKKLLLSDSGFYLCAWGMNTEAFFGQGTRLTVV.

The chain is built from TRBV18 and TRBJ1-4, with 9 nucleotides matching TRBD1. The germline V gene has CDR1 KGHSH and CDR2 LQKENI. There are 13 residues in the CDR3. The V segment lost 6 bases and the J segment 8 bases; nucleotides outside the gene matches: 4. In DNA form, the CDR3 reads TGTGCCAGCTCCCTAGGACAGGGGGAAAAACTGTTTTTT. Translation gives CASSLGQGEKLFF.

This rearrangement joins TRBV4-1 to TRBJ2-3; D may be TRBD2 (6 bases). The V end lost 1 base, the J end lost 4 bases, and 6 bases lay between the germline ends. In germline, CDR1 is MGHRA, CDR2 YSYEKL. The CDR3 length is 13 residues. The CDR3 protein is CASSQGRADTQYF. The DNA of the CDR3 is TGCGCCAGCAGCCAAGGGAGGGCAGATACGCAGTATTTT.